Listed below are T cell receptor beta chains from one sample, sequenced in a study of high-grade serous ovarian cancer treatment subgroups. Sequencing was performed with immunoSEQ multiplex PCR; in TCRdb, only in-frame clones are kept and a portion is missing. The repertoire includes 5,500 to 7,500 clones, 75% to 85% of them detected once, and 8.5% to 12% sits in the top ten. Input material: tumor tissue. Receptors originate from a human donor with high-grade serous ovarian cancer. CDR3s include the opening cysteine and the closing phenylalanine or tryptophan. A D gene is named only where the DNA matches it firmly. Rows give clone size only sometimes, using once, few, many, or a class for an expanded clone.

d_gene	v_gene	j_gene	abundance	CDR3aa
TRBD1	TRBV5-4	TRBJ2-5	-	CASSLDRDLQETQYF
-	TRBV2	TRBJ1-2	-	CAGVEGGYGYTF
-	TRBV28	TRBJ2-2	-	CASSRVGNTGELFF
-	TRBV28	TRBJ2-3	-	CASSLGDSGTDTQYF
TRBD1	TRBV7-2	TRBJ1-4	-	CASSQTGGGGGKLFF
TRBD2	TRBV9	TRBJ2-1	-	CASSVFLTSGSYNEQFF
TRBD1	TRBV7-9	TRBJ1-4	few	CASSSQGATNEKLFF
-	TRBV7-9	TRBJ1-2	-	CASSPRGGPTYGYTF
TRBD1	TRBV28	TRBJ2-4	large	CASSSSQGANIQYF
-	TRBV7-6	TRBJ2-5	-	CASSITRQETQYF
TRBD2	TRBV7-9	TRBJ2-1	-	CASSRLAGAYISYNEQFF
-	TRBV11-3	TRBJ2-3	once	CASSSGGADTQYF
-	TRBV30	TRBJ2-5	-	CAWSGEYFQETQYF
TRBD2	TRBV7-2	TRBJ2-5	-	CASSYPTSGGTQYF
TRBD2	TRBV6-1	TRBJ2-1	few	CASRGIGGDNEQFF
-	TRBV5-1	TRBJ1-4	-	CASSLEGRRDEKLFF
TRBD1	TRBV7-7	TRBJ2-7	-	CASSLRTGPKQYF
TRBD2	TRBV7-2	TRBJ2-7	-	CASSLVLAGGFYEQYF
TRBD1	TRBV19	TRBJ1-2	few	CASTTLQGADGYTF
-	TRBV7-9	TRBJ1-5	-	CASSLGNGAGGNQPQHF
TRBD1	TRBV6-5	TRBJ1-6	few	CASSYSTGTSSSPLHF
TRBD2	TRBV9	TRBJ2-3	-	CASSVSGRGADTQYF
-	TRBV20-1	TRBJ1-1	medium-sized	CSAKAGEAFF
-	TRBV4-3	TRBJ2-5	large	CASSQERVGETQYF
-	TRBV5-4	TRBJ1-6	-	CASSQDLYNSPLHF
TRBD1	TRBV28	TRBJ2-7	once	CASSSTGGFTYEQYF
TRBD1	TRBV11-2	TRBJ2-7	-	CASSLAGTGTYEQYF
-	TRBV6-5	TRBJ2-7	-	CASSYAPTYEQYF
-	TRBV6-5	TRBJ1-4	few	CASSYDQSTNEKLFF
-	TRBV28	TRBJ2-4	-	CASTGPWGAKNIQYF
-	TRBV6-5	TRBJ2-6	-	CASRDASTGNVLTF
-	TRBV4-3	TRBJ2-7	medium-sized	CASSQDGVGGYNEQYF
-	TRBV28	TRBJ1-1	-	CASSLGREAFF
TRBD1	TRBV5-6	TRBJ1-2	-	CASSSLGTGAREANGYTF
-	TRBV2	TRBJ2-5	-	CASSETRDNPYQETQYF
-	TRBV7-9	TRBJ1-1	few	CASSFGQGAAFF
TRBD2	TRBV5-4	TRBJ2-1	-	CASSTEPSGYSYNEQFF
-	TRBV27	TRBJ1-2	once	CASSLKGSYGYTF
TRBD2	TRBV6-5	TRBJ2-1	-	CASSYGTSGRVNEQFF
-	TRBV19	TRBJ1-5	-	CASSPISAGNQPQHF
-	TRBV7-8	TRBJ1-6	-	CASSLYEGNNSPLHF
-	TRBV7-7	TRBJ2-5	-	CASSPNPAFPGLIETQYF
TRBD1	TRBV6-6	TRBJ1-4	-	CASSSSGTAYEKLFF
TRBD1	TRBV5-1	TRBJ1-1	few	CASSPQGPNTEAFF
TRBD1	TRBV6-1	TRBJ1-5	-	CASRPGQSNQPQHF
-	TRBV7-2	TRBJ2-1	-	CASSLATGQYNEQFF
-	TRBV20-1	TRBJ1-2	few	CSVMEGDGYTF
-	TRBV2	TRBJ2-2	-	CASTRLTTGELFF
-	TRBV21-1	TRBJ2-7	-	CASSHGQGRYEQYF
-	TRBV4-1	TRBJ1-2	-	CASSQGPDGYGYTF
-	TRBV30	TRBJ2-2	-	CAWRPGAGELFF
TRBD2	TRBV7-9	TRBJ2-1	-	CASSPWTSSYNEQFF
TRBD2	TRBV27	TRBJ2-7	-	CASSQTSGAYEQYF
-	TRBV4-3	TRBJ2-7	few	CASSPAGSYEQYF
-	TRBV28	TRBJ1-1	few	CASNTQNTEAFF